Following are 22 T cell receptor beta chains from one sample sequenced in a study of blood T cell repertoires in COVID-19. Measured with immunoSEQ multiplex PCR; TCRdb has only the in-frame clones, and not every one. The sample contains under 250,000 clones, approximately 80% of which appear only once. Sequencing used PBMCs or T cells enriched from blood (not recorded which). These receptors came from a middle-aged woman with acute COVID-19.

The chain recombines TRBV12-5 with TRBJ1-1, with D unclear. Germline V gives CDR1 LGHNT, CDR2 FRNRAP. The CDR3 extends over 13 amino acids. V was shortened by 6 bases and J by 4 bases, with 12 bases between the two germline ends. CDR3 protein: CASGPAGSTEAFF. The CDR3 nucleotides are TGTGCTAGTGGGCCGGCGGGGAGCACTGAAGCTTTCTTT.

The chain links TRBV7-2 to TRBJ2-3; TRBD2 aligns across 12 bases. CDR1 and CDR2 from the germline V gene are SGHTA and FQGNSA. V shed 8 bases, J shed 4 bases, and the junction held 7 bases outside the gene matches. CDR3 length: 15 amino acids. The CDR3 sequence is CASWLAGGRADTQYF. CDR3 DNA sequence: TGTGCCAGCTGGCTAGCGGGGGGGCGGGCAGATACGCAGTATTTT.

The count of this clone is one. The gene calls are TRBV9 and TRBJ1-4; 8 nucleotides agree with TRBD1. Germline V CDR1 and CDR2: SGDLS, YYNGEE. CDR3 length equals 14 residues. V was clipped by 3 bases and J by 4 bases; unmatched bases: 2. The CDR3 region is CASSEQGVNEKLFF. The CDR3 bases are TGTGCCAGCAGCGAACAGGGGGTTAATGAAAAACTGTTTTTT.

This clone appeared a single time. V usage is TRBV5-1 and J usage is TRBJ2-3; D is possibly TRBD2 (5 bases). Germline values: CDR1 SGHRS, CDR2 YFSETQ. The length of the CDR3 is 12 residues. Trimming removed 4 bases at V and 3 bases at J, with 6 bases between. CDR3 amino acids: CASSRGTDTQYF. CDR3 bases: TGCGCCAGCAGCCGGGGAACAGATACGCAGTATTTT.

The chain uses TRBV11-2 and TRBJ1-2; 8 positions match TRBD1. This CDR3 has 17 amino acids. V gave up 1 base and J gave up 1 base; unmatched junction bases: 8. Germline CDR1 is SGHAT and CDR2 is FQNNGV. The CDR3: CASSLGQGAGVNYGYTF. The CDR3 nucleotides read TGTGCCAGCAGCTTAGGCCAGGGGGCCGGGGTTAACTATGGCTACACCTTC.

The chain joins TRBV6-6 to TRBJ2-2; perhaps TRBD2 as D (5 bases). The V end lost 0 bases, the J end lost 7 bases, and 9 bases lay between the germline ends. The V gene's germline CDR1 is MNHNY and CDR2 SVGAGI (reference sequence). The CDR3 totals 14 residues. CDR3 residues: CASSYSVGSGELFF. The CDR3 nucleotides are TGTGCCAGCAGTTACTCGGTTGGGAGCGGGGAGCTGTTTTTT.

The CDR3 region has the DNA TGCGCCAGCCTTCGGGACAGCTCGAACACTGAAGCTTTCTTT. Translation gives CASLRDSSNTEAFF. The J gene is TRBJ1-1, the V gene TRBV5-1, with 7 bases lining up with TRBD1. J gave up 1 base and V 7 bases, and 7 bases lay outside the gene matches. The germline CDR1 and CDR2 sequences are SGHRS and YFSETQ. The length of the CDR3 is 14 residues.

This clone was found once. The chain links TRBV4-2 to TRBJ2-3; 10 bases line up with TRBD1. CDR1 and CDR2 from the germline V gene are LGHNA and YNFKEQ. The CDR3 is made up of 17 amino acids. J was trimmed by 5 bases and V by 4 bases; bases with no gene match: 12. As DNA, the CDR3 is TGTGCCAGCAGCCCGCCAAGGAGACAGGGGGCTGGAGATACGCAGTATTTT. As protein: CASSPPRRQGAGDTQYF.

The genes are TRBV7-6 and TRBJ1-1, with 8 bases lining up with TRBD1. This CDR3 contains 15 residues. V gave up 1 base and J gave up 10 bases; unmatched junction bases: 11. In germline, CDR1 is SGHVS, CDR2 FNYEAQ. CDR3 nucleotide sequence: TGTGCCAGCAGCTTAGGGACAGGGTGGGGATGGGGAGCTTTCTTT. It is translated as CASSLGTGWGWGAFF.

This chain links TRBV9 with TRBJ2-1, with 8 positions matching TRBD2. The CDR3 totals 19 residues. V was clipped by 3 bases and J by 4 bases; unmatched bases: 18. Germline CDR1 SGDLS, CDR2 YYNGEE. The CDR3 reads CASSEVPSGGSDRYNEQFF. CDR3 sequence (DNA): TGTGCCAGCAGCGAGGTCCCCAGCGGGGGATCCGACCGGTACAATGAGCAGTTCTTC.

This clone was counted a few times. The genes are TRBV7-8 and TRBJ2-7; TRBD2 matches at 9 bases. This CDR3 region has 17 residues. In germline, CDR1 is SGHVS, CDR2 FQNEAQ. Unmatched junction bases numbered 13, after V lost 5 bases and J lost 2 bases. Written as DNA, the CDR3 is TGTGCCAGCAGCCAAGGTGTCAATAGCGGGAGACCCTACGAGCAGTACTTC. The encoded protein is CASSQGVNSGRPYEQYF.

The chain couples TRBV3-1 (or the pseudogene TRBV3-2) to TRBJ1-2, with 8 bases fitting TRBD1. Looked up from germline, CDR1 is LGHDT and CDR2 is YNNKEL (reference sequence). The CDR3 length is 15 residues. Trimming took 4 bases from V and 0 from J; bases not matched to a gene: 4. CDR3 nucleotide sequence: TGTGCCAGCAGCCTACGGACAGGGACTAACTATGGCTACACCTTC. Encoded protein: CASSLRTGTNYGYTF.

The genes are TRBV3-1 (or the pseudogene TRBV3-2) and TRBJ2-4; D is undetermined. V was shortened by 0 bases and J by 1 base, with 16 bases between the two germline ends. Germline values: CDR1 LGHDT, CDR2 YNNKEL (reference sequence). This CDR3 comprises 18 residues. The CDR3 coding sequence is TGTGCCAGCAGCCAAGATCCGATACCAGTCACGGCCAAAAACATTCAGTACTTC. Translating gives CASSQDPIPVTAKNIQYF.

This CDR3 is CATSDRTSGSSRAQTCSYEQYF. The CDR3, as DNA: TGTGCCACCAGTGACCGGACTAGCGGGAGTTCTCGTGCCCAGACCTGCTCCTACGAGCAGTACTTC. The V and J genes are TRBV24-1 and TRBJ2-7; 13 bases map to TRBD2. CDR1 is KGHDR, CDR2 SFDVKD, per germline. The CDR3 totals 22 residues. V shed 4 bases, J shed 0 bases, and the junction held 20 bases outside the gene matches.

The J gene is TRBJ1-1, the V gene TRBV28; 10 bases fit TRBD1. The germline CDR1 and CDR2 sequences are MDHEN and SYDVKM. This CDR3 comprises 17 residues. The V and J ends lost 2 bases and 1 base, in that order; junction bases with no gene match: 7. The CDR3: CASSLVDRGRRNTEAFF. The CDR3, as DNA: TGTGCCAGCAGTTTAGTCGACAGGGGGCGAAGGAACACTGAAGCTTTCTTT.

V gene TRBV7-6 combines with J gene TRBJ1-3; D is unresolved. CDR1 is SGHVS, CDR2 FNYEAQ, per germline. The V gene lost 1 base and the J gene lost 3 bases, with 13 bases spanning the gap. This CDR3 is 16 amino acids long. CDR3 protein: CASSLGGRGSGNTIYF. The CDR3 DNA sequence: TGTGCCAGCAGCTTAGGGGGTCGGGGAAGTGGAAACACCATATATTTT. Filled out from reference TRBV7-6 and TRBJ1-3, the complete variable domain reads GAGVSQSPRYKVTKRGQDVALRCDPISGHVSLYWYRQALGQGPEFLTYFNYEAQQDKSGLPNDRFSAERPEGSISTLTIQRTEQRDSAMYRCASSLGGRGSGNTIYFGEGSWLTVV.

The rearrangement uses TRBV6-4 and TRBJ2-3; D gene uncertain. The germline V gene has CDR1 MRHNA and CDR2 SNTAGT. The V end was cut by 3 bases, the J end by 0 bases, with 7 bases between. The CDR3 loop spans 14 amino acids. In nucleotides, the CDR3 is TGTGCCAGCAGTGAAGCACTTAGCACAGATACGCAGTATTTT. Amino acids: CASSEALSTDTQYF.

V gene TRBV7-9 combines with J gene TRBJ1-2; D remains ambiguous. Trimming pared 0 bases from V and 4 bases from J, leaving 9 bases between. The CDR3 is 14 residues long. Germline lookup yields CDR1 SEHNR and CDR2 FQNEAQ (reference sequence). This CDR3 reads CASSLAQVGYGYTF. The CDR3 DNA reads TGTGCCAGCAGCTTAGCGCAGGTAGGCTATGGCTACACCTTC.

This chain links TRBV4-1 with TRBJ2-1; the match to TRBD2 covers 11 bases. This CDR3 region has 15 residues. J was trimmed by 4 bases and V by 3 bases; bases with no gene match: 2. Germline loops: CDR1 MGHRA, CDR2 YSYEKL. CDR3 DNA: TGCGCCAGCAGCCAGGGGACTAGCGGATACAATGAGCAGTTCTTC. Its protein product is CASSQGTSGYNEQFF.

V is TRBV6-1 and J is TRBJ1-1; 12 nucleotides match TRBD1. CDR3 length: 14 amino acids. Trimming took 5 bases from V and 7 from J; bases not matched to a gene: 5. Germline V gives CDR1 MNHNS, CDR2 SASEGT. The DNA for the CDR3 is TGTGCCAGCAGTCCCGGGACAGGGGGCGGTGAAGCTTTCTTT. Translated, it gives CASSPGTGGGEAFF.

The chain links TRBV7-2 to TRBJ2-3; TRBD1 matches 8 bases. CDR1 is SGHTA, CDR2 FQGNSA, per germline. V was pared by 4 bases and J by 0 bases, with 3 bases of the junction left unmatched. The CDR3 is made up of 15 amino acids. In DNA form, the CDR3 reads TGTGCCAGCAGCTCAGGACAGGGTAGCACAGATACGCAGTATTTT. Protein: CASSSGQGSTDTQYF.

The chain links TRBV28 to TRBJ2-7; TRBD2 matches at 8 bases. Germline loops: CDR1 MDHEN, CDR2 SYDVKM. This CDR3 is 15 amino acids long. Trimming took 7 bases from V and 4 from J; bases not matched to a gene: 12. CDR3 DNA sequence: TGTGCCAGCAAATTTTTGGGGACTAGTTCTTACGAGCAGTACTTC. Translating it yields CASKFLGTSSYEQYF.